This entry lists 25 T cell receptor beta chains sequenced from one sample in a study of Graves' ophthalmopathy and Graves' hyperthyroidism. Amplification targeted the TCR beta CDR3 regions, with RNA transcripts as the source material. HTBI-primed RT-PCR formed the first round, and a multiplex PCR formed the second. From the multiplex PCR reads, TCRdb called clonotypes with MiXCR, one entry per CDR3 protein. The sample has fewer than 600,000 distinct CDR3 sequences, approximately 15% seen once. Sequenced material: blood. The receptors come from a young woman with Graves' ophthalmopathy.

J is TRBJ2-2 and V is TRBV2; TRBD2 agrees at 11 bases. The J segment lost 7 bases and the V segment lost 9 bases, leaving 4 bases of the junction unmatched. In germline, CDR1 is SNHLY, CDR2 FYNNEI. The CDR3 runs 13 residues. Here the CDR3 DNA reads TGTGCCAGTAGCGGGGGGGGCAGCGGGGAGCTGTTTTTT. Amino acids: CASSGGGSGELFF.

The chain combines TRBV28 with TRBJ2-2; a possible D gene is TRBD2 (6 bases). Germline loops: CDR1 MDHEN, CDR2 SYDVKM. CDR3 size: 15 residues. V was trimmed by 5 bases and J by 5 bases, leaving 15 bases between them. This CDR3 is CASSEGLAGTGELFF. The CDR3 DNA follows: TGTGCCAGCAGTGAGGGACTGGCCGGGACCGGGGAGCTGTTTTTT.

This clonotype was recorded at least ten times. The genes are TRBV28 and TRBJ2-5; possibly TRBD1 or TRBD2 for D (6 bases each). Germline V CDR1 and CDR2: MDHEN, SYDVKM. This CDR3 region has 16 residues. V was shortened by 3 bases and J by 5 bases, with 19 bases between the two germline ends. CDR3 nucleotide sequence: TGTGCCAGCAGTTTGAGCGAGGGGGGCCGGTTTGAGACCCAGTACTTC. Translated, it gives CASSLSEGGRFETQYF.

V usage is TRBV3-1 and J usage is TRBJ2-7, with 12 positions matching TRBD2. The V and J ends lost 4 bases and 2 bases, in that order; junction bases with no gene match: 3. Looked up from germline, CDR1 is LGHDT and CDR2 is YNNKEL (reference sequence). This CDR3 has 15 residues. This chain's CDR3 is CASSPWTSGTYEQYF. The CDR3 coding sequence is TGTGCCAGCAGCCCTTGGACTAGCGGGACCTACGAGCAGTACTTC.

This clonotype was detected ten times or more. The chain joins TRBV28 to TRBJ1-2, with D unclear. This CDR3 has 10 residues. Germline values: CDR1 MDHEN, CDR2 SYDVKM. Trimming took off 9 bases at V and 4 bases at J, with 6 bases between the two ends. The CDR3 loop is CASGSYGYTF. DNA for the CDR3: TGTGCCAGTGGTTCCTATGGCTACACCTTC.

This clonotype has ten or more counts. This CDR3 is CASSSWDRGMQETQYF. The CDR3 DNA reads as TGTGCCAGTAGTAGCTGGGACAGGGGGATGCAAGAGACCCAGTACTTC. The chain is built from TRBV19 and TRBJ2-5; 11 bases line up with TRBD1. This CDR3 is 16 amino acids long. CDR1 and CDR2 from the germline V gene are LNHDA and SQIVND (reference sequence). The junction had 6 bases not matched to a gene; V was cut back by 4 bases and J by 2 bases.

In its sample, this clonotype was seen many times. The V and J genes are TRBV7-8 and TRBJ2-5, with D uncertain. Deletions cut 1 base from V and 2 bases from J, with 14 bases between. Germline V gene sequence: CDR1 SGHVS, CDR2 FQNEAQ. This CDR3 has 16 residues. The CDR3 loop is CASSLVISGIQETQYF. CDR3 coding DNA: TGTGCCAGCAGCTTAGTAATATCCGGAATTCAAGAGACCCAGTACTTC.

This clonotype was counted many times. This rearrangement joins TRBV5-4 to TRBJ2-2; perhaps D is TRBD1 or TRBD2 (5 bases each). This CDR3 comprises 17 residues. In germline, CDR1 is SGHNT, CDR2 YYREEE (reference sequence). Deletions cut 0 bases from V and 6 bases from J, with 18 bases between. CDR3 in amino acids: CASSLALSRDAAGELFF. CDR3 bases: TGTGCCAGCAGCTTGGCTCTTTCGAGGGACGCGGCCGGGGAGCTGTTTTTT.

The rearrangement links TRBV2 to TRBJ2-7; TRBD1 is a possible D gene (6 bases). With 6 bases removed from V and 6 bases from J, the gap between germline ends came to 12 bases. The CDR3 spans 12 residues. Germline V gene lookup returns CDR1 SNHLY and CDR2 FYNNEI. DNA for the CDR3: TGTGCCAGCAGGAGCGCAGGGGCCGAGCAGTACTTC. This gives the protein CASRSAGAEQYF. The whole variable domain, filled in from reference TRBV2 and TRBJ2-7, reads EPEVTQTPSHQVTQMGQEVILRCVPISNHLYFYWYRQILGQKVEFLVSFYNNEISEKSEIFDDQFSVERPDGSNFTLKIRSTKLEDSAMYFCASRSAGAEQYFGPGTRLTVT.

Ten or more counts support this clonotype. The V gene is TRBV12-3 or TRBV12-4, the J gene TRBJ2-5; a possible D gene is TRBD1 (6 bases). This CDR3 has 16 amino acids. Trimming stripped 5 bases from V and 0 bases from J, with 16 bases between. The DNA for the CDR3 is TGTGCCAGCAGTCACCAAGGGGGACCGAACCAAGAGACCCAGTACTTC. This gives the protein CASSHQGGPNQETQYF.

This clonotype showed up just a few times. The V gene is TRBV9, the J gene TRBJ2-5; TRBD2 agrees at 11 bases. Germline CDR1 SGDLS, CDR2 YYNGEE. The CDR3 contains 16 residues. The trim removed 3 bases at V and 1 base at J, leaving 5 bases unmatched. In nucleotides, the CDR3 is TGTGCCAGCAGCGCCGGGACTAGCGGAACCCAAGAGACCCAGTACTTC. This gives the protein CASSAGTSGTQETQYF.

There are many counts of this clonotype. The V gene is TRBV6-1, the J gene TRBJ2-5; D not certain. This CDR3 region has 12 residues. CDR1 and CDR2 from the germline V gene are MNHNS and SASEGT. V was trimmed by 8 bases and J by 1 base, leaving 8 bases between them. In nucleotides, the CDR3 is TGTGCCAGCTGGCGGTTCCAAGAGACCCAGTACTTC. Encoded protein: CASWRFQETQYF.

CDR3 in amino acids: CASSFRPGTGGTGELFF. The CDR3 DNA reads as TGCGCCAGCAGTTTCAGACCCGGGACAGGAGGCACCGGGGAGCTGTTTTTT. The chain employs TRBV5-1 and TRBJ2-2; 8 bases line up with TRBD1. Germline V gene sequence: CDR1 SGHRS, CDR2 YFSETQ. V trimming: 5 bases; J trimming: 4 bases; junction bases outside the gene matches: 13. The CDR3 runs 17 residues.

This clonotype was picked up many times. This CDR3 is CASKVPQGSTEAFF. Here the CDR3 DNA reads TGTGCCAGCAAGGTCCCTCAGGGGAGCACTGAAGCTTTCTTT. The chain carries TRBV6-1 and TRBJ1-1; D is possibly TRBD1 (6 bases). With 7 bases removed from V and 4 bases from J, the gap between germline ends came to 16 bases. The CDR3 has 14 amino acids. CDR1 MNHNS and CDR2 SASEGT come from the germline V gene.

In its sample, this clonotype was seen many times. The chain links TRBV6-4 to TRBJ1-5, with D uncertain. CDR1 is MRHNA, CDR2 SNTAGT, per germline. This CDR3 has 13 amino acids. V lost 4 bases and J 4 bases, leaving 8 bases between the germline ends. The CDR3 loop is CASSASPNQPQHF. The CDR3 nucleotides are TGTGCCAGCAGTGCTTCACCGAATCAGCCCCAGCATTTT.

This clonotype has more than one count but fewer than ten. The chain has TRBV7-9 and TRBJ1-2, with D hard to call. V was pared by 2 bases and J by 8 bases, with 15 bases between. Looked up from germline, CDR1 is SEHNR and CDR2 is FQNEAQ (reference sequence). The CDR3 spans 14 residues. The CDR3 loop reads CASSLSDGVGGYTF. Here the CDR3 DNA reads TGTGCCAGCAGCTTATCGGACGGGGTCGGCGGCTACACCTTC.

This clonotype was observed at least ten times. V gene TRBV27 combines with J gene TRBJ1-1; D is perhaps TRBD1 (5 bases). Germline-derived CDR1 and CDR2 are MNHEY and SMNVEV (reference sequence). Trimming pared 5 bases from V and 1 base from J, leaving 11 bases between. This CDR3 is built from 14 residues. In nucleotides, the CDR3 is TGTGCCAGCAGTCCTGGACACGAGAACACTGAAGCTTTCTTT. Amino acid sequence: CASSPGHENTEAFF.

This clonotype came up many times. The rearrangement joins TRBV12-3 or TRBV12-4 to TRBJ1-2; the match to TRBD1 covers 9 bases. The V gene end was trimmed by 1 base and the J gene end by 0 bases; junction bases not matched to a gene: 3. CDR3 length equals 16 residues. The DNA for the CDR3 is TGTGCCAGCAGTTTAGACGGACAGGGGACTAACTATGGCTACACCTTC. Protein product: CASSLDGQGTNYGYTF.

This clonotype was detected many times. The gene calls are TRBV6-4 and TRBJ1-5; tentatively, D is TRBD1 (5 bases). V lost 4 bases to trimming and J lost 0 bases, with 22 bases between them. CDR3 length: 19 amino acids. Looked up from germline, CDR1 is MRHNA and CDR2 is SNTAGT. The CDR3 loop is CASSGTRGLTTFSNQPQHF. The CDR3 DNA reads TGTGCCAGCAGTGGGACACGGGGCCTAACGACCTTTAGCAATCAGCCCCAGCATTTT.

This clonotype was observed at least ten times. The V and J genes are TRBV5-8 and TRBJ2-5, with 10 bases fitting TRBD1. CDR3 size: 17 residues. Unmatched junction bases numbered 13, after V lost 3 bases and J lost 5 bases. In germline, CDR1 is SGHTS, CDR2 YDEGEE. CDR3: CASSSPTGGITQETQYF. CDR3 nucleotides: TGTGCCAGCAGCTCTCCGACAGGGGGCATTACGCAGGAGACCCAGTACTTC.

This clonotype was recorded many times. A read error may produce the germline difference seen at one junction end. The V and J genes are TRBV6-1 and TRBJ2-4; 12 bases agree with TRBD2. CDR1 MNHNS and CDR2 SASEGT come from the germline V gene. CDR3 size: 19 residues. The CDR3 nucleotides are TGTGCCAGCAGCGAAACTAGCGGGGGGACTAACTTAGCCAAAAACATTAAGTACTTC. Amino acid sequence: CASSETSGGTNLAKNIKYF.

This clonotype appeared many times. The gene calls are TRBV6-1 and TRBJ2-5; D might be TRBD2 (5 bases). Trimming removed 1 base at V and 1 base at J, with 16 bases between. Germline V gives CDR1 MNHNS, CDR2 SASEGT. This CDR3 is built from 17 residues. The CDR3 here is CASSEGSLAGFQETQYF. CDR3 in DNA: TGTGCCAGCAGTGAAGGAAGCTTGGCGGGCTTCCAAGAGACCCAGTACTTC.

This clonotype was found many times. The genes are TRBV27 and TRBJ1-5; possibly TRBD1 for D (5 bases). Per the germline V gene, CDR1 is MNHEY and CDR2 is SMNVEV (reference sequence). The V gene lost 3 bases and the J gene lost 4 bases, with 10 bases spanning the gap. This CDR3 region has 14 residues. CDR3 nucleotide sequence: TGTGCCAGCAGTTTTCGGGGACGGAATCAGCCCCAGCATTTT. It specifies CASSFRGRNQPQHF.

The rearrangement links TRBV3-1 to TRBJ2-7; 7 bases are a match to TRBD1. Germline assignment: CDR1 LGHDT and CDR2 YNNKEL (reference sequence). With V trimmed by 4 bases and J by 6 bases, 9 bases remained unmatched. The CDR3 is 14 residues long. In DNA, the CDR3 is TGTGCCAGCAGCCGAGTCCAGGGGGTCGGCGAGCAGTACTTC. As protein: CASSRVQGVGEQYF.

The table lists this clonotype with many counts. The gene calls are TRBV7-3 and TRBJ2-5, with a weak D call TRBD2 (6 bases). The CDR3 loop spans 15 amino acids. Per germline, CDR1 SGHTA and CDR2 FQGTGA. The germline V and J ends were trimmed by 3 bases and 4 bases, with 15 bases remaining between them. The CDR3 DNA sequence: TGTGCCAGCAGCTTGGCCGGGGGAAAGGGAGAGACCCAGTACTTC. Amino acids: CASSLAGGKGETQYF.